This is a list of T cell receptor beta chains from one sample in a study of T-cell memory formation after mild COVID-19. MiXCR was run by TCRdb on the 5' RACE reads, yielding one entry per CDR3 protein. The table lists about 180,000 distinct CDR3 sequences, approximately 17% of them singletons. Sequencing used PBMCs or a T cell subset sorted from them (not recorded which). Receptors originate from a man between 18 and 35 years old who had mild COVID-19 (a few samples of this study predate the infection). Cell type and time point are not known. Both conserved end residues are part of each CDR3. D genes are given only for firm matches. The listing skips clone size in some rows; elsewhere it reads once, few, many or a size class.

-	TRBV7-2	TRBD1	TRBJ1-2	CASSLERTGNFNYGYTF	TGTGCCAGCAGCTTAGAAAGGACAGGAAATTTTAACTATGGCTACACCTTC
many	TRBV5-6	-	TRBJ2-6	CASRRTGGANVLTF	TGTGCCAGCAGACGAACTGGTGGGGCCAACGTCCTGACTTTC
-	TRBV20-1	-	TRBJ1-5	CSAIEGPSNQPQHF	TGCAGTGCCATCGAAGGACCATCCAATCAGCCCCAGCATTTT
few	TRBV20-1	TRBD1	TRBJ2-3	CSARDEGAGDTQYF	TGCAGTGCTAGAGATGAGGGGGCAGGAGATACGCAGTATTTT
few	TRBV11-2	-	TRBJ2-1	CASSRYRGALNEQFF	TGTGCCAGCAGCCGGTATCGGGGGGCCTTAAATGAGCAGTTCTTC
-	TRBV7-8	-	TRBJ1-1	CASRQGSNTEAFF	TGTGCCAGCAGACAGGGTTCGAACACTGAAGCTTTCTTT
few	TRBV4-1	-	TRBJ1-4	CASSQGRGGSYEKLFF	TGCGCCAGCAGCCAAGGTCGGGGAGGGAGTTATGAAAAACTGTTTTTT
-	TRBV20-1	TRBD1	TRBJ2-5	CSATPGQGRETQYF	TGCAGTGCTACCCCCGGACAGGGACGAGAGACCCAGTACTTC
-	TRBV12-5	-	TRBJ2-2	CASGLGRIGELFF	TGTGCTAGTGGTTTGGGTCGGATCGGGGAGCTGTTTTTT
-	TRBV18	-	TRBJ1-3	CASSPASASGNTIYF	TGTGCCAGCTCACCCGCCTCCGCCTCTGGAAACACCATATATTTT
-	TRBV6-6	-	TRBJ1-2	CASSPRVMGGYTF	TGTGCCAGCAGTCCGAGGGTAATGGGTGGCTACACCTTC
many	TRBV7-2	TRBD1	TRBJ1-1	CASSVPGQYTEAFF	TGTGCCAGCAGCGTACCGGGACAGTACACTGAAGCTTTCTTT
-	TRBV2	-	TRBJ1-3	CASILDSGNTIYF	TGTGCCAGCATACTGGACTCTGGAAACACCATATATTTT
few	TRBV10-3	TRBD1	TRBJ2-1	CAISESPGQDIYNEQFF	TGTGCCATCAGTGAGTCCCCGGGACAGGACATCTACAATGAGCAGTTCTTC
-	TRBV7-6	-	TRBJ2-3	CASSLSLVSHTQYF	TGTGCCAGCAGCTTGTCATTGGTATCCCATACGCAGTATTTT
few	TRBV12-1	-	TRBJ2-1	CASSFAPRGGDNEQFF	TGTGCCAGCAGCTTTGCGCCGAGGGGGGGGGACAATGAGCAGTTCTTC
many	TRBV5-1	-	TRBJ2-5	CASSGETQYF	TGTGCCAGCAGTGGAGAGACCCAGTACTTC
-	TRBV5-6	-	TRBJ2-1	CASSLTGRDEQFF	TGTGCCAGCAGCTTGACAGGGAGGGATGAGCAGTTCTTC
-	TRBV20-1	TRBD1	TRBJ2-5	CSARDAQGADETQYF	TGCAGTGCTAGAGATGCGCAGGGGGCGGATGAGACCCAGTACTTC
-	TRBV4-1	-	TRBJ2-5	CASSQGWKETQYF	TGCGCCAGCAGCCAAGGCTGGAAAGAGACCCAGTACTTC
-	TRBV20-1	-	TRBJ2-5	CSARRTSLEETQYF	TGCAGTGCTAGACGAACTAGTCTCGAGGAGACCCAGTACTTC
many	TRBV20-1	-	TRBJ1-6	CSARDPRAGSSPLHF	TGCAGTGCTAGAGATCCAAGGGCAGGGAGTTCACCCCTCCACTTT
many	TRBV2	TRBD2	TRBJ2-1	CASNLAGTGNEQFF	TGTGCCAGCAATCTAGCGGGGACGGGCAATGAGCAGTTCTTC
-	TRBV4-3	TRBD2	TRBJ2-3	CASSPRTGGGAGTDTQYF	TGCGCCAGCAGCCCGCGGACTGGCGGGGGGGCCGGCACAGATACGCAGTATTTT
once	TRBV20-1	-	TRBJ1-2	CSARRSADGYTF	TGCAGTGCTAGAAGGTCGGCCGATGGCTACACCTTC
-	TRBV9	-	TRBJ2-1	CASSVSAGPYNEQFF	TGTGCCAGCAGCGTATCAGCCGGGCCCTACAATGAGCAGTTCTTC
-	TRBV20-1	TRBD1	TRBJ2-1	CSAPRRDRDRGEQFF	TGCAGTGCTCCCCGCCGGGACAGGGACCGGGGTGAGCAGTTCTTC
-	TRBV4-1	TRBD1	TRBJ1-4	CASSRTGDAMAFATNEKLFF	TGCGCCAGCAGCCGGACAGGGGACGCGATGGCATTTGCAACTAATGAAAAACTGTTTTTT
few	TRBV12-3/TRBV12-4	-	TRBJ1-2	CASSLVEGGYTF	TGTGCCAGCAGTTTAGTCGAGGGCGGCTACACCTTC
many	TRBV5-1	-	TRBJ2-3	CASSFGTSTDTQYF	TGCGCCAGCAGCTTCGGGACTAGCACAGATACGCAGTATTTT
few	TRBV5-1	-	TRBJ2-7	CASSSESPYEQYF	TGCGCCAGCAGCTCGGAGTCTCCCTACGAGCAGTACTTC
-	TRBV12-3/TRBV12-4	-	TRBJ2-5	CASSLAMGTQYF	TGTGCCAGCAGTTTAGCGATGGGGACCCAGTACTTC
-	TRBV12-3/TRBV12-4	TRBD1	TRBJ1-6	CASSRTGYNSPLHF	TGTGCCAGCAGCCGGACAGGGTATAATTCACCCCTCCACTTT
few	TRBV5-1	-	TRBJ2-5	CASSSYRQETQYF	TGCGCCAGCAGTTCCTATCGCCAAGAGACCCAGTACTTC
few	TRBV12-3/TRBV12-4	-	TRBJ2-2	CASRTPARAGGELFF	TGTGCCAGCAGAACCCCGGCCAGGGCAGGCGGGGAGCTGTTTTTT
few	TRBV5-1	TRBD2	TRBJ2-7	CASRTGGDSYEQYF	TGCGCCAGCAGAACGGGGGGGGACTCCTACGAGCAGTACTTC
-	TRBV19	-	TRBJ2-5	CASSMGNSGQETQYF	TGTGCCAGTAGTATGGGGAATAGCGGCCAAGAGACCCAGTACTTC